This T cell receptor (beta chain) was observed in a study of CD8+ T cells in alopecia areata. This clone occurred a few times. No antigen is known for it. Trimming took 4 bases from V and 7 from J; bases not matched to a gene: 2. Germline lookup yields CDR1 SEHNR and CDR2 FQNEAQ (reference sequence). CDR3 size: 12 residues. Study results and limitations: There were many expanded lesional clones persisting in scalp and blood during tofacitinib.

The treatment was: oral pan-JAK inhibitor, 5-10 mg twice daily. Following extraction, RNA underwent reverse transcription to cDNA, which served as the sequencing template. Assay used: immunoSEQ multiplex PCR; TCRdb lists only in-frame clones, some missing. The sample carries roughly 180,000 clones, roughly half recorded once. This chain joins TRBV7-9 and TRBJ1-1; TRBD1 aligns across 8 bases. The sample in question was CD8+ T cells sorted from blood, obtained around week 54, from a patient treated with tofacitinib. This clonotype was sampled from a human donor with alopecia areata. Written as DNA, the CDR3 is TGTGCCAGCAGCTGGGGGACAGGTGAAGCTTTCTTT. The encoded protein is CASSWGTGEAFF. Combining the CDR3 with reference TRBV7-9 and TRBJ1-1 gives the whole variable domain DTGVSQNPRHKITKRGQNVTFRCDPISEHNRLYWYRQTLGQGPEFLTYFQNEAQLEKSRLLSDRFSAERPKGSFSTLEIQRTEQGDSAMYLCASSWGTGEAFFGQGTRLTVV.